Listed below are T cell receptor beta chains from one sample, sequenced in a study of beta chain features in type 1 diabetes. Some clones are missing from TCRdb's copy, which holds only in-frame ones; the method was immunoSEQ multiplex PCR. The table shows 680,000 or so clones, with about an eighth occurring only once. Sequenced input: naive CD4+ T cells from blood. The receptors stem from a man aged 18 to 29 with type 1 diabetes. Each CDR3 is given with its conserved first and last residue. The D gene is left open where the match is weak. Rows may omit the clone size; those that give it use once, few, many or a size class.

v_gene: TRBV28
abundance: .
j_gene: TRBJ1-4
d_gene: TRBD1
CDR3aa: CASSMTGGTNEKLFF
CDR3nt: TGTGCCAGCAGCATGACAGGGGGCACTAATGAAAAACTGTTTTTT

v_gene: TRBV7-9
abundance: .
j_gene: TRBJ2-2
d_gene: .
CDR3aa: CASSYSGELFF
CDR3nt: TGTGCCAGCAGCTACAGCGGGGAGCTGTTTTTT

v_gene: TRBV29-1
abundance: few
j_gene: TRBJ2-7
d_gene: TRBD1
CDR3aa: CSVVGQGDEQYF
CDR3nt: TGCAGCGTTGTTGGACAGGGGGACGAGCAGTACTTC

v_gene: TRBV6-5
abundance: .
j_gene: TRBJ2-7
d_gene: .
CDR3aa: CASSGDLPYYEQYF
CDR3nt: TGTGCCAGCAGTGGGGACCTTCCCTACTACGAGCAGTACTTC

v_gene: TRBV5-6
abundance: few
j_gene: TRBJ2-7
d_gene: TRBD1
CDR3aa: CASSLYRGLSYEQYF
CDR3nt: TGTGCCAGCAGCTTGTACAGGGGGCTTTCCTACGAGCAGTACTTC

v_gene: TRBV5-1
abundance: few
j_gene: TRBJ2-3
d_gene: .
CDR3aa: CASSSLAESTDTQYF
CDR3nt: TGCGCCAGCAGCTCATTGGCAGAAAGCACAGATACGCAGTATTTT

v_gene: TRBV28
abundance: .
j_gene: TRBJ1-3
d_gene: TRBD1
CDR3aa: CASSGGDRVDTIYF
CDR3nt: TGTGCCAGCAGTGGTGGCGACAGGGTGGACACCATATATTTT

v_gene: TRBV6-5
abundance: .
j_gene: TRBJ1-3
d_gene: .
CDR3aa: CASSYRGISGNTIYF
CDR3nt: TGTGCCAGCAGTTACCGGGGGATTTCTGGAAACACCATATATTTT

v_gene: TRBV7-9
abundance: .
j_gene: TRBJ2-1
d_gene: .
CDR3aa: CASSLSVSQRNNEQFF
CDR3nt: TGTGCCAGCAGCTTAAGTGTTTCTCAGAGAAACAATGAGCAGTTCTTC

v_gene: TRBV18
abundance: few
j_gene: TRBJ1-2
d_gene: .
CDR3aa: CASSPPSGPISYGYTF
CDR3nt: TGTGCCAGCTCACCGCCCTCGGGGCCAATTAGCTATGGCTACACCTTC

v_gene: TRBV30
abundance: few
j_gene: TRBJ2-7
d_gene: .
CDR3aa: CAWSVLGYEQYF
CDR3nt: TGTGCCTGGAGTGTTCTGGGCTACGAGCAGTACTTC

v_gene: TRBV25-1
abundance: few
j_gene: TRBJ2-6
d_gene: TRBD1
CDR3aa: CASSFTGDGANVLTF
CDR3nt: TGTGCCAGCAGCTTCACAGGGGACGGGGCCAACGTCCTGACTTTC

v_gene: TRBV7-9
abundance: .
j_gene: TRBJ2-5
d_gene: TRBD1
CDR3aa: CASSLGQGARETQYF
CDR3nt: TGTGCCAGCAGCTTAGGACAGGGGGCGCGAGAGACCCAGTACTTC

v_gene: TRBV7-9
abundance: few
j_gene: TRBJ1-2
d_gene: TRBD1
CDR3aa: CASSPDRSYGYTF
CDR3nt: TGTGCCAGCAGCCCGGACAGGAGCTATGGCTACACCTTC

v_gene: TRBV2
abundance: few
j_gene: TRBJ2-7
d_gene: TRBD1
CDR3aa: CASTQQGARYEQYF
CDR3nt: TGTGCCAGCACCCAACAGGGGGCACGCTACGAGCAGTACTTC

v_gene: TRBV6-5
abundance: few
j_gene: TRBJ2-7
d_gene: .
CDR3aa: CASKKGVEGYEQYF
CDR3nt: TGTGCCAGCAAGAAAGGAGTTGAGGGCTACGAGCAGTACTTC

v_gene: TRBV18
abundance: .
j_gene: TRBJ2-1
d_gene: .
CDR3aa: CASSLQGPQIYNEQFF
CDR3nt: TGTGCCAGCTCTCTACAGGGACCCCAAATCTACAATGAGCAGTTCTTC

v_gene: TRBV4-1
abundance: few
j_gene: TRBJ2-7
d_gene: .
CDR3aa: CASSQGAGGEQYF
CDR3nt: TGCGCCAGCAGCCAAGGAGCCGGGGGCGAGCAGTACTTC

v_gene: TRBV2
abundance: few
j_gene: TRBJ1-2
d_gene: TRBD1
CDR3aa: CASILDRAYGYTF
CDR3nt: TGTGCCAGCATCTTGGACAGGGCCTATGGCTACACCTTC

v_gene: TRBV29-1
abundance: .
j_gene: TRBJ1-2
d_gene: TRBD1
CDR3aa: CSVPDRGEGYTF
CDR3nt: TGCAGCGTCCCCGACAGGGGTGAAGGCTACACCTTC

v_gene: TRBV6-1
abundance: few
j_gene: TRBJ1-4
d_gene: TRBD1
CDR3aa: CASSWTGNSEKLFF
CDR3nt: TGTGCCAGCAGCTGGACAGGGAACAGTGAAAAACTGTTTTTT

v_gene: TRBV4-1
abundance: .
j_gene: TRBJ1-2
d_gene: TRBD1
CDR3aa: CASSQEGGTGKDGYTF
CDR3nt: TGCGCCAGCAGCCAAGAGGGAGGGACAGGGAAGGATGGCTACACCTTC

v_gene: TRBV29-1
abundance: few
j_gene: TRBJ2-7
d_gene: .
CDR3aa: CSVGEVSYEQYF
CDR3nt: TGCAGCGTTGGAGAGGTTTCCTACGAGCAGTACTTC

v_gene: TRBV30
abundance: few
j_gene: TRBJ1-6
d_gene: .
CDR3aa: CAWSVLGGSDSPLHF
CDR3nt: TGTGCCTGGAGTGTACTTGGGGGGAGTGATTCACCCCTCCACTTT

v_gene: TRBV5-1
abundance: few
j_gene: TRBJ1-4
d_gene: .
CDR3aa: CASSLNGRRTNEKLFF
CDR3nt: TGCGCCAGCAGCTTGAACGGGAGGAGGACTAATGAAAAACTGTTTTTT

v_gene: TRBV15
abundance: .
j_gene: TRBJ1-1
d_gene: .
CDR3aa: CATRVGDGTEAFF
CDR3nt: TGTGCCACCAGAGTAGGGGACGGCACTGAAGCTTTCTTT

v_gene: TRBV10-3
abundance: .
j_gene: TRBJ1-1
d_gene: .
CDR3aa: CAIVGTKGTEAFF
CDR3nt: TGTGCCATCGTCGGAACAAAGGGCACTGAAGCTTTCTTT

v_gene: TRBV10-3
abundance: few
j_gene: TRBJ2-7
d_gene: TRBD2
CDR3aa: CAISETYGGYEQYF
CDR3nt: TGTGCCATCAGTGAGACTTACGGGGGGTACGAGCAGTACTTC

v_gene: TRBV18
abundance: few
j_gene: TRBJ1-5
d_gene: .
CDR3aa: CASSPGEGNQPQHF
CDR3nt: TGTGCCAGCTCTCCCGGGGAGGGCAATCAGCCCCAGCATTTT

v_gene: TRBV7-6
abundance: .
j_gene: TRBJ1-5
d_gene: TRBD1
CDR3aa: CASSLGGGTDSNQPQHF
CDR3nt: TGTGCCAGCAGCTTAGGCGGGGGGACAGATAGCAATCAGCCCCAGCATTTT

v_gene: TRBV21-1
abundance: few
j_gene: TRBJ1-4
d_gene: .
CDR3aa: CASSKAFGAEKLFF
CDR3nt: TGTGCCAGCAGCAAAGCGTTCGGGGCGGAAAAACTGTTTTTT

v_gene: TRBV25-1
abundance: .
j_gene: TRBJ1-1
d_gene: .
CDR3aa: CASTWNREGTEAFF
CDR3nt: TGTGCCAGCACCTGGAACCGGGAGGGCACTGAAGCTTTCTTT

v_gene: TRBV18
abundance: .
j_gene: TRBJ1-1
d_gene: .
CDR3aa: CASSPPLGNTEAFF
CDR3nt: TGTGCCAGCTCACCACCTCTTGGTAACACTGAAGCTTTCTTT

v_gene: TRBV30
abundance: .
j_gene: TRBJ1-1
d_gene: TRBD1
CDR3aa: CAWSKQGAYTEAFF
CDR3nt: TGTGCCTGGAGTAAACAGGGGGCTTACACTGAAGCTTTCTTT

v_gene: TRBV29-1
abundance: .
j_gene: TRBJ1-1
d_gene: .
CDR3aa: CSVVFERRVGTEAFF
CDR3nt: TGCAGCGTTGTCTTCGAACGCAGGGTGGGAACTGAAGCTTTCTTT

v_gene: TRBV30
abundance: few
j_gene: TRBJ1-2
d_gene: .
CDR3aa: CAWSARLPPGYGYTF
CDR3nt: TGTGCCTGGAGTGCCCGACTGCCGCCGGGCTATGGCTACACCTTC

v_gene: TRBV5-1
abundance: few
j_gene: TRBJ2-1
d_gene: .
CDR3aa: CASSLLAEGPNEQFF
CDR3nt: TGCGCCAGCAGCTTGTTAGCCGAGGGGCCCAATGAGCAGTTCTTC

v_gene: TRBV7-8
abundance: few
j_gene: TRBJ2-5
d_gene: TRBD2
CDR3aa: CASSSLTIAGSSGAQYF
CDR3nt: TGTGCCAGCAGCTCCCTAACTATAGCGGGAAGTTCAGGGGCCCAGTACTTC

v_gene: TRBV27
abundance: few
j_gene: TRBJ2-7
d_gene: .
CDR3aa: CASSLSLGVRTNEQYF
CDR3nt: TGTGCCAGCAGTTTATCCCTTGGGGTGCGGACGAACGAGCAGTACTTC

v_gene: TRBV6-5
abundance: .
j_gene: TRBJ2-7
d_gene: TRBD1
CDR3aa: CASSYRDRGSYEQYF
CDR3nt: TGTGCCAGCAGTTACCGGGACAGGGGCTCCTACGAGCAGTACTTC

v_gene: TRBV25-1
abundance: few
j_gene: TRBJ1-2
d_gene: .
CDR3aa: CASSVNYGYTF
CDR3nt: TGTGCCAGCAGTGTGAACTATGGCTACACCTTC

v_gene: TRBV29-1
abundance: .
j_gene: TRBJ2-3
d_gene: .
CDR3aa: CSVAWPATDTQYF
CDR3nt: TGCAGCGTTGCCTGGCCGGCCACAGATACGCAGTATTTT

v_gene: TRBV7-9
abundance: .
j_gene: TRBJ2-2
d_gene: TRBD2
CDR3aa: CASSSGLVTGELFF
CDR3nt: TGTGCCAGCAGCTCGGGACTAGTCACCGGGGAGCTGTTTTTT

v_gene: TRBV15
abundance: few
j_gene: TRBJ1-5
d_gene: TRBD1
CDR3aa: CATSRTGQGARFSNQPQHF
CDR3nt: TGTGCCACCAGCAGGACGGGACAGGGGGCAAGGTTTAGCAATCAGCCCCAGCATTTT

v_gene: TRBV6-5
abundance: .
j_gene: TRBJ1-6
d_gene: .
CDR3aa: CASRAGAGNSPLHF
CDR3nt: TGTGCCAGCAGGGCAGGGGCGGGAAATTCACCCCTCCACTTT

v_gene: TRBV5-6
abundance: .
j_gene: TRBJ2-3
d_gene: TRBD2
CDR3aa: CASSLKLAGEVDTQYF
CDR3nt: TGTGCCAGCAGCTTGAAACTAGCGGGGGAGGTAGATACGCAGTATTTT